This TCR beta chain is drawn from a study of spatial heterogeneity in lung cancer. Study in general: PBMC samples from follow-up, when available, were sequenced at a median of around 23 months post-resection. There were consistently more beta-chain sequences detected than alpha-chain sequences.

Time point in this sample: blood at routine non-recurrence follow-up after resection. Whole RNA, which was extracted from tumor, nontumor lung tissue or frozen PBMC, was sequenced without any cell sorting. This clonotype showed up just a few times. V lost 4 bases and J 5 bases, leaving 6 bases between the germline ends. The CDR3 is 13 amino acids. Germline values: CDR1 SGHTA, CDR2 FQGNSA. TCRdb ran MiXCR on the 5' RACE reads and lists one entry per CDR3 protein. The sample yields 35,000 to 50,000 distinct CDR3 sequences, approximately 24% seen once. The V call is TRBV7-2, the J call TRBJ2-6; no definite D call. The starting material was PBMCs, obtained at follow-up. This TCR came from a female donor with early-stage non-small cell lung cancer. Written as DNA, the CDR3 is TGTGCCAGCAGCTCTACATGGGCCAACGTCCTGACTTTC. This codes for CASSSTWANVLTF.